This TCR beta chain was profiled in a study of control samples from healthy donors and cancer patients. Assay used: immunoSEQ multiplex PCR; TCRdb lists only in-frame clones, some missing. In the table there are over 200,000 clones, approximately 80% of which are singletons. The CDR3 has 15 amino acids. Germline loops: CDR1 MDHEN, CDR2 SYDVKM. V lost 6 bases and J lost 10; bases outside the gene matches: 8. At least ten counts were recorded for this clone. The genes are TRBV28 and TRBJ2-1; 14 bases line up with TRBD2. The clonotype comes from a woman aged 60 to 75 with lung cancer. The sample taken for sequencing was PBMCs. CDR3 protein: CASSPGTSGSWEQFF. Written as DNA, the CDR3 is TGTGCCAGCAGCCCCGGGACTAGCGGGAGTTGGGAGCAGTTCTTC. The variable domain in full, completed from reference TRBV28 and TRBJ2-1, reads DVKVTQSSRYLVKRTGEKVFLECVQDMDHENMFWYRQDPGLGLRLIYFSYDVKMKEKGDIPEGYSVSREKKERFSLILESASTNQTSMYLCASSPGTSGSWEQFFGPGTRLTVL.